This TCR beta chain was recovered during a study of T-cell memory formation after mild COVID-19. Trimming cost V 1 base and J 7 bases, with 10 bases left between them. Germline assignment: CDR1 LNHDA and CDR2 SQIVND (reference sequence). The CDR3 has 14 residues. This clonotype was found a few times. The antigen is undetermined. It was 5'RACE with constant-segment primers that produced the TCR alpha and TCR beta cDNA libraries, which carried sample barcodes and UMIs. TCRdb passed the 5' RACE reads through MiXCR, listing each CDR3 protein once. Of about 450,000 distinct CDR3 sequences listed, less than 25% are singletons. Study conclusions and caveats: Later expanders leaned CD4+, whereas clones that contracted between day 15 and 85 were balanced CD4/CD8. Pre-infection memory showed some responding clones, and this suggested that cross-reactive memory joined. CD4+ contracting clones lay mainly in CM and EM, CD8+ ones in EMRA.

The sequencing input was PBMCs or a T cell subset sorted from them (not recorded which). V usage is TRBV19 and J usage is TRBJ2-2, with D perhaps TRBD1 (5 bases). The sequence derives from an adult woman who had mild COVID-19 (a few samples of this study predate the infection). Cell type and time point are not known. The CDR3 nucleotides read TGTGCCAGTAGTATAGGACAGCTCCTCGGGGAGCTGTTTTTT. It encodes CASSIGQLLGELFF.